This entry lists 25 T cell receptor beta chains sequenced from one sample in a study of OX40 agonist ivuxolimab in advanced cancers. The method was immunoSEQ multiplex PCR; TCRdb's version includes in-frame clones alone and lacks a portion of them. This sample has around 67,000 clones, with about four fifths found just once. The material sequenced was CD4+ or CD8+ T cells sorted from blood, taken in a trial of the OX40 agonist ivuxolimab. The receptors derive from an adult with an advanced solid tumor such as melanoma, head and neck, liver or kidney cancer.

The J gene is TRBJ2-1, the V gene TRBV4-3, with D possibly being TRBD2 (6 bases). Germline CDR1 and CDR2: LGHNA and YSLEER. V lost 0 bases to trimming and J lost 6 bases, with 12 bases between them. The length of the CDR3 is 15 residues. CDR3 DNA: TGCGCCAGCAGCCAAGAGGGCGGGGCAATCAATGAGCAGTTCTTC. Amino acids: CASSQEGGAINEQFF.

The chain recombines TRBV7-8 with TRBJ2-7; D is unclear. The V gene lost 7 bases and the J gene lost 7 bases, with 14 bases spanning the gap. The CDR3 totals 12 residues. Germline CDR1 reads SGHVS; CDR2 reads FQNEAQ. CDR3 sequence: CASTSGGVEQYF. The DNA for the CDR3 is TGTGCCAGCACCTCAGGTGGGGTGGAGCAGTACTTC. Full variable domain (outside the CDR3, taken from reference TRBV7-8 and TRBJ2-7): GAGVSQSPRYKVAKRGQDVALRCDPISGHVSLFWYQQALGQGPEFLTYFQNEAQLDKSGLPSDRFFAERPEGSVSTLKIQRTQQEDSAVYLCASTSGGVEQYFGPGTRLTVT.

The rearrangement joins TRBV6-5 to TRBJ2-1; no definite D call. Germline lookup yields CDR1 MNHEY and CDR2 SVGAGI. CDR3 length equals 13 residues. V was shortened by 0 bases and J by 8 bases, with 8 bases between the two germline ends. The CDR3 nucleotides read TGTGCCAGCAGTTACTCGGGCCAGCATGAGCAGTTCTTC. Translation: CASSYSGQHEQFF.

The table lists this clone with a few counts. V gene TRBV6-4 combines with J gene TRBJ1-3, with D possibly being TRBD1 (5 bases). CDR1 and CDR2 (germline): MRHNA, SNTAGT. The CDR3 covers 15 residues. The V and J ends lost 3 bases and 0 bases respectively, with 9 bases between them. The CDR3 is CASSEQDASGNTIYF. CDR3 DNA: TGTGCCAGCAGTGAACAGGATGCCTCTGGAAACACCATATATTTT.

The CDR3 region has the DNA TGCAGCGTGGGGGAGGGACAGTCATCGAACAATCAGCCCCAGCATTTT. Its protein product is CSVGEGQSSNNQPQHF. The chain couples TRBV29-1 to TRBJ1-5; TRBD1 aligns across 7 bases. The CDR3 runs 16 residues. The germline CDR1 and CDR2 sequences are SQVTM and ANQGSEA. V lost 6 bases, J lost 3 bases, and 14 bases stayed unmatched. Variable domain in full (rest from reference TRBV29-1 and TRBJ1-5): SAVISQKPSRDICQRGTSLTIQCQVDSQVTMMFWYRQQPGQSLTLIATANQGSEATYESGFVIDKFPISRPNLTFSTLTVSNMSPEDSSIYLCSVGEGQSSNNQPQHFGDGTRLSIL.

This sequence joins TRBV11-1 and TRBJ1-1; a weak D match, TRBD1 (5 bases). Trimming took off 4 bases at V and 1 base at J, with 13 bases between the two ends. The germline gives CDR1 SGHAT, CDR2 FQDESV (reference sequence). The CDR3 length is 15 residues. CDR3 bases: TGTGCCAGCAGCTCCGACAGACACAAGAACACTGAAGCTTTCTTT. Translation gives CASSSDRHKNTEAFF. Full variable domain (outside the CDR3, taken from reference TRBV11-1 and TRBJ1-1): EAEVAQSPRYKITEKSQAVAFWCDPISGHATLYWYRQILGQGPELLVQFQDESVVDDSQLPKDRFSAERLKGVDSTLKIQPAELGDSAMYLCASSSDRHKNTEAFFGQGTRLTVV.

As DNA, the CDR3 is TGTGCCAGCAGCCCCTACTCAGGGGGCGGCACCGGGGAGCTGTTTTTT. Its protein is CASSPYSGGGTGELFF. V gene TRBV5-6 combines with J gene TRBJ2-2, with TRBD1 identical over 8 bases. V dropped 4 bases and J dropped 4; count of bases not matched to a gene: 9. Germline V gene lookup returns CDR1 SGHDT and CDR2 YYEEEE. The CDR3 has 16 amino acids.

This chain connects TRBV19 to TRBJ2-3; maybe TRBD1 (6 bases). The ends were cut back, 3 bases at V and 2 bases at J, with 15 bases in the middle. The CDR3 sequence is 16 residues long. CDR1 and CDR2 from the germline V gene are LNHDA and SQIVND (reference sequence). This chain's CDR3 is CASSIWTVLTTDTQYF. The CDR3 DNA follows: TGTGCCAGTAGTATCTGGACAGTCCTTACCACAGATACGCAGTATTTT.

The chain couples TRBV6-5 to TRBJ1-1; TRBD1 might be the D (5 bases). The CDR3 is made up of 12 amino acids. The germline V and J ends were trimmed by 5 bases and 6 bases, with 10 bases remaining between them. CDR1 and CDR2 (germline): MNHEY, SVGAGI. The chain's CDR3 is CASSPGTAEAFF. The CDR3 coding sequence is TGTGCCAGCAGTCCTGGGACGGCTGAAGCTTTCTTT.

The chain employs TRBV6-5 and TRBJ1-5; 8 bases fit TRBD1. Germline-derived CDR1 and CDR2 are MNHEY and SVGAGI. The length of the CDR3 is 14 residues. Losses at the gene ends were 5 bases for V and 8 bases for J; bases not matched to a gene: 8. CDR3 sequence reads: CASSPRGRSEPQHF. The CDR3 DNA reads TGTGCCAGCAGTCCCAGGGGGCGCAGTGAGCCCCAGCATTTT.

The DNA of the CDR3 is TGCGCCAGCAGTGAGGGACAGAACACCGGGGAGCTGTTTTTT. It is translated as CASSEGQNTGELFF. The chain combines TRBV10-1 with TRBJ2-2; D might be TRBD1 (5 bases). The CDR3 totals 14 residues. V was clipped by 2 bases and J by 1 base, with 5 bases between them. From germline, CDR1 is WNHNN and CDR2 SYGVQD (reference sequence).

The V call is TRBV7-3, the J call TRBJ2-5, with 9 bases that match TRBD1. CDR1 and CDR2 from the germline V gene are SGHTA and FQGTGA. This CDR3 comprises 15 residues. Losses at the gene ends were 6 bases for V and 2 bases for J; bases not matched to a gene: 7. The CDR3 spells CASSTGTGRQETQYF. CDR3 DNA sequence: TGTGCCAGCAGTACCGGGACAGGGCGGCAAGAGACCCAGTACTTC.

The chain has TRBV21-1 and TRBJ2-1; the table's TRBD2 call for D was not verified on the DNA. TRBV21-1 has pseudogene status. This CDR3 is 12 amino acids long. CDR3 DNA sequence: TGTGCCAGCACCCCGAGACATGCGGGGCAGTTCTTC. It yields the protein CASTPRHAGQFF.

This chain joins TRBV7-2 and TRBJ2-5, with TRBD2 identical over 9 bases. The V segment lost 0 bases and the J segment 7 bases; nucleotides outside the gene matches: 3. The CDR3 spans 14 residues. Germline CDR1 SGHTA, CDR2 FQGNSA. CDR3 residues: CASSLASGGGTQYF. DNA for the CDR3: TGTGCCAGCAGCTTAGCTAGCGGGGGTGGGACCCAGTACTTC. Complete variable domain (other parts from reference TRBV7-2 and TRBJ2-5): GAGVSQSPSNKVTEKGKDVELRCDPISGHTALYWYRQSLGQGLEFLIYFQGNSAPDKSGLPSDRFSAERTGGSVSTLTIQRTQQEDSAVYLCASSLASGGGTQYFGPGTRLLVL.

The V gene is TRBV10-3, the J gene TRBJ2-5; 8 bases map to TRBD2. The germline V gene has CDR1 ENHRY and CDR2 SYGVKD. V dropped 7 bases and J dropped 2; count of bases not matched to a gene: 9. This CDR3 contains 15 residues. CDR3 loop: CAITSGGAGQETQYF. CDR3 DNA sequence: TGTGCCATCACATCCGGGGGGGCGGGACAAGAGACCCAGTACTTC.

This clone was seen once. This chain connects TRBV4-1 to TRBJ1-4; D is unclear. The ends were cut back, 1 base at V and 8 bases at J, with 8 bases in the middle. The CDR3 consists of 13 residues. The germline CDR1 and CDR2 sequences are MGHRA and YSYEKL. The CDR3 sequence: CASSQGRVEKLFF. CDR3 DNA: TGCGCCAGCAGCCAAGGGAGGGTCGAAAAACTGTTTTTT.

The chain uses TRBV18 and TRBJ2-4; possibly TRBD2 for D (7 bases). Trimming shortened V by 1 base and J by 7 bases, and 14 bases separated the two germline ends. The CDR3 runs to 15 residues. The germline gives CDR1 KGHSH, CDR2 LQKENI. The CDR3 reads CASSPLFGGQNIQYF. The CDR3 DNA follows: TGTGCCAGCTCACCACTGTTCGGGGGGCAGAACATTCAGTACTTC.

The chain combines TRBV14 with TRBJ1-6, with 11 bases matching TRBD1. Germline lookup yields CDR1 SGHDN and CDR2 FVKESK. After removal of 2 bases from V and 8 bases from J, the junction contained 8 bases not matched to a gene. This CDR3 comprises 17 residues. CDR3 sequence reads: CASSQPGTGGLYSPLHF. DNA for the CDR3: TGTGCCAGCAGCCAACCCGGGACAGGGGGACTTTATTCACCCCTCCACTTT. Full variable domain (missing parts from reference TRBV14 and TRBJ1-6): EAGVTQFPSHSVIEKGQTVTLRCDPISGHDNLYWYRRVMGKEIKFLLHFVKESKQDESGMPNNRFLAERTGGTYSTLKVQPAELEDSGVYFCASSQPGTGGLYSPLHFGNGTRLTVT.

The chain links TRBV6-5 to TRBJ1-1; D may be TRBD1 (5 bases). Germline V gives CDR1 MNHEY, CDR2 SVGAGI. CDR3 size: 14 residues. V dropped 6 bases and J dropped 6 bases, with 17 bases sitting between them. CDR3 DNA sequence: TGTGCCAGCAGCCGCCATGGGGGGGACGCTGAAGCTTTCTTT. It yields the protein CASSRHGGDAEAFF.

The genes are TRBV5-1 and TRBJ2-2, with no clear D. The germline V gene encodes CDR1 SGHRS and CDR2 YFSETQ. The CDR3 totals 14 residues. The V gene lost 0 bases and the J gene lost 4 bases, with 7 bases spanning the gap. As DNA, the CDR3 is TGCGCCAGCAGCTTGGAGGCAGGCACCGGGGAGCTGTTTTTT. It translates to CASSLEAGTGELFF. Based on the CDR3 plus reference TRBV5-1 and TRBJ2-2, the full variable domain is KAGVTQTPRYLIKTRGQQVTLSCSPISGHRSVSWYQQTPGQGLQFLFEYFSETQRNKGNFPGRFSGRQFSNSRSEMNVSTLELGDSALYLCASSLEAGTGELFFGEGSRLTVL.

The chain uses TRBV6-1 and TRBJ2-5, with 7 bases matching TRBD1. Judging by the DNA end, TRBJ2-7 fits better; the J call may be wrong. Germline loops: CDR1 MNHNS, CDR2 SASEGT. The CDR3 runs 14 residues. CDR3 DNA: TGTGCCAGCAGTGAAACGACAGGGATGGACGAGCAGTACTTC. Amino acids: CASSETTGMDEQYF.

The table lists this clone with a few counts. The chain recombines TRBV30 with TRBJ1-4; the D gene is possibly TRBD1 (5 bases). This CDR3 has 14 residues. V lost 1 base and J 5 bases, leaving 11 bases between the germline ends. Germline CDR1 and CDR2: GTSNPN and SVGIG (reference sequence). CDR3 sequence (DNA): TGTGCCTGGAGTGCGGGGGGTGGGAATGAAAAACTGTTTTTT. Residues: CAWSAGGGNEKLFF.

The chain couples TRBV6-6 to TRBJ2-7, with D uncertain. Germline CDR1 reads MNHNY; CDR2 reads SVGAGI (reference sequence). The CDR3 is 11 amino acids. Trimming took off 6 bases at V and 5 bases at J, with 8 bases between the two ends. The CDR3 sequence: CASRQRHEQYF. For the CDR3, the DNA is TGTGCCAGCAGACAGCGCCACGAGCAGTACTTC.

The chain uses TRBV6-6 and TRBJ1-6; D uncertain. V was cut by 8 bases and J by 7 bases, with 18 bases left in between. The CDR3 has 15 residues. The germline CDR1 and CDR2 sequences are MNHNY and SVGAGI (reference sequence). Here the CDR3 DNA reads TGTGCCAGCGACCCTAAGGCAGCCCTCAATTCACCCCTCCACTTT. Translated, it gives CASDPKAALNSPLHF.

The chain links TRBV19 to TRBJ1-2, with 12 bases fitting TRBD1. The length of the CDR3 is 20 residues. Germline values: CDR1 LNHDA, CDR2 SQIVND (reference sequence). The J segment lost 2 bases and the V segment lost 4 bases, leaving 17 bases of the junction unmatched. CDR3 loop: CASSNPPRGTGGEGNYGYTF. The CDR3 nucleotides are TGTGCCAGTAGTAATCCCCCCCGAGGGACAGGGGGCGAGGGAAACTATGGCTACACCTTC.